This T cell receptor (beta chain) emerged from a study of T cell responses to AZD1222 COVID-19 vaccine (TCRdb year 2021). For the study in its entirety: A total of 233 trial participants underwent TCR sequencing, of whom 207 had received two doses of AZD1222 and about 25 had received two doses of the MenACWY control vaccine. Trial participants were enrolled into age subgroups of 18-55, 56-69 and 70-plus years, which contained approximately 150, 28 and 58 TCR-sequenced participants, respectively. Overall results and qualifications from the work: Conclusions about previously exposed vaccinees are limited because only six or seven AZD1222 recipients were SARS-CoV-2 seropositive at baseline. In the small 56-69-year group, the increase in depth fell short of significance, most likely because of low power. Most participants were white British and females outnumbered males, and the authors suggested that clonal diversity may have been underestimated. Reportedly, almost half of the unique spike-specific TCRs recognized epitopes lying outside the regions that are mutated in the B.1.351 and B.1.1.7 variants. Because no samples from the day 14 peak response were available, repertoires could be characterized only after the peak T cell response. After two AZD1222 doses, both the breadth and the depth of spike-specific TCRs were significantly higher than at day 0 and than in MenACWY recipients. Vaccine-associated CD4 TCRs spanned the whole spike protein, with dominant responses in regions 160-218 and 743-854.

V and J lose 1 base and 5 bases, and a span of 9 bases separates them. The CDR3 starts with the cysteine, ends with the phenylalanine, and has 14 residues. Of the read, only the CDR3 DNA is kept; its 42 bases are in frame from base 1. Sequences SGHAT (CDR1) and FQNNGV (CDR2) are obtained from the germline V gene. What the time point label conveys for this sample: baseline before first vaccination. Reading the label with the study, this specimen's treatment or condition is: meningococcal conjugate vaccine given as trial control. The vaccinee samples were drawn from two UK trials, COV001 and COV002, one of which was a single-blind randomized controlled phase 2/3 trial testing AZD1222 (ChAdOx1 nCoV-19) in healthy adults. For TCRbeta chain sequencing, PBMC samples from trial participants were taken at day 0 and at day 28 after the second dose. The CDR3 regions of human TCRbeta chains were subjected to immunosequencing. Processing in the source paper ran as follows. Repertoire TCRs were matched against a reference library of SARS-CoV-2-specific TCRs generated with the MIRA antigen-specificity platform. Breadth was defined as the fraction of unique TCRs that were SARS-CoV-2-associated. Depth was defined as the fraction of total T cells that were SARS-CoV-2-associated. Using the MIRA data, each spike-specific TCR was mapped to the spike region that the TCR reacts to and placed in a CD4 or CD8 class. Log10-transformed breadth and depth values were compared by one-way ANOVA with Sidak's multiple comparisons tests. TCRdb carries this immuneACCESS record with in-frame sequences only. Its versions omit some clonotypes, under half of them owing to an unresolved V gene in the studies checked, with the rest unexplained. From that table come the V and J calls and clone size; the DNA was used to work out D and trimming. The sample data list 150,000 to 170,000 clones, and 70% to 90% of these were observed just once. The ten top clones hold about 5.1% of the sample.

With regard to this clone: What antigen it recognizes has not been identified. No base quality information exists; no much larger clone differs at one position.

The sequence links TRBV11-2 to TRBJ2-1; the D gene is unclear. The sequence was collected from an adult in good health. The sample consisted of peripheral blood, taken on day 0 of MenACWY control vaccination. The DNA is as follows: TGTGCCAGCAGCTTAGTTCCGGAGAACAATGAGCAGTTCTTC. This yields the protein CASSLVPENNEQFF. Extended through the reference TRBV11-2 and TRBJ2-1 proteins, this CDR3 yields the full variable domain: EAGVAQSPRYKIIEKRQSVAFWCNPISGHATLYWYQQILGQGPKLLIQFQNNGVVDDSQLPKDRFSAERLKGVDSTLKIQPAKLEDSAVYLCASSLVPENNEQFFGPGTRLTVL.